This T cell receptor beta chain was found in a study of regulatory T cells in long-lasting Graves disease. Study-wide findings and caveats: Public clonotype sharing was higher in persistent than newly diagnosed patients. With persistent disease, TRBV28, TRBJ1-2 and TRBJ2-5 were the favored segments.

The time point was: persistent/refractory GD, antithyroid drugs over 5 years with positive TRAb. RNA from PBMCs was the source of the TCR library. This clonotype turned up a few times. The antigen remains unidentified. The CDR3 has 18 amino acids. Per germline, CDR1 SEHNR and CDR2 FQNEAQ (reference sequence). J gave up 0 bases and V 1 base, and 6 bases lay outside the gene matches. Investigators prepared the TCR beta libraries by applying iRepertoire HTBI primers and Arm-PCR of CDR3 regions. TCRdb passed the multiplex PCR reads through MiXCR, listing each CDR3 protein once. The sample records about 660,000 distinct CDR3 sequences, 25% to 30% being singletons.

The receptor comes from a female donor with Graves disease. Specimen: peripheral blood mononuclear cells (PBMCs), collected when the disease was refractory, from a patient treated with antithyroid drugs. The V gene is TRBV7-9, the J gene TRBJ1-4; 9 positions match TRBD1. As DNA, the CDR3 is TGTGCCAGCAGCTTAGATCCGGGACAGGGTGCAACTAATGAAAAACTGTTTTTT. Translated: CASSLDPGQGATNEKLFF.